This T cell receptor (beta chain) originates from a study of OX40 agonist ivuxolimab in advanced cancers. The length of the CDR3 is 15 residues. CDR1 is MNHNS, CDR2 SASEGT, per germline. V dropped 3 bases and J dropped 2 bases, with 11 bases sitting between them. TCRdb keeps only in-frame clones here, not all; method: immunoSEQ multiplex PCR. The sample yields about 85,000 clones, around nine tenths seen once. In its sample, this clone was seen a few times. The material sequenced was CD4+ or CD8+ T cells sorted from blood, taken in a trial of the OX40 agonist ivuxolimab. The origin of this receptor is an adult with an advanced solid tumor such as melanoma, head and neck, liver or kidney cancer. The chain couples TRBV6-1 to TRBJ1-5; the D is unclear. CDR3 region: CASSEAALGNQPQHF. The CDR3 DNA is TGTGCCAGCAGTGAGGCAGCCTTAGGCAATCAGCCCCAGCATTTT.